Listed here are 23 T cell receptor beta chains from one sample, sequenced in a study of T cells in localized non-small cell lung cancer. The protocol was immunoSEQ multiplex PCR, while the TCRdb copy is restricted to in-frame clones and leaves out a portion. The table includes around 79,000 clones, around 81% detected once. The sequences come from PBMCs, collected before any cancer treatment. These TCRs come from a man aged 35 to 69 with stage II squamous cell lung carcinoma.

The DNA of the CDR3 is TGCGCCAGCAGTCAATCGGGGGGACAGGGGATGGTTTTTCAGCCCCAGCATTTT. Translated: CASSQSGGQGMVFQPQHF. The rearrangement joins TRBV23-1 to TRBJ1-5; TRBD1 aligns across 10 bases. TRBV23-1 is designated an ORF whose function remains uncertain. The CDR3 extends over 18 amino acids. J lost 6 bases, V lost 0 bases, and 11 bases had no gene match.

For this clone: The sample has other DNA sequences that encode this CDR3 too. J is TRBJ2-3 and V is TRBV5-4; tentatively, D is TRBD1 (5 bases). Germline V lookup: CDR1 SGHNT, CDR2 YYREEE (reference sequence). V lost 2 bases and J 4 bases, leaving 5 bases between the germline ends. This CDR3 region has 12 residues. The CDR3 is CASSLGADTQYF. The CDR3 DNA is TGTGCCAGCAGCTTAGGGGCAGATACGCAGTATTTT.

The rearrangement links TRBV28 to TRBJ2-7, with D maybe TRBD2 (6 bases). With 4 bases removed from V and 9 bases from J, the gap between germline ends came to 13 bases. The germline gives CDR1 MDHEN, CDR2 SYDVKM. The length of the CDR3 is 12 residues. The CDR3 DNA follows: TGTGCCAGCAGTTCCCTGACTAGTGTGCAGTACTTC. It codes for CASSSLTSVQYF.

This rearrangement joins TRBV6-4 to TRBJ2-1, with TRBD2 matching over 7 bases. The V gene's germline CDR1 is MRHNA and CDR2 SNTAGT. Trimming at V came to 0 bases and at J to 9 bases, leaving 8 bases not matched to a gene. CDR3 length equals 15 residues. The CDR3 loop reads CASSDSAGVAGEQFF. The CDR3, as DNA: TGTGCCAGCAGTGACTCGGCGGGAGTCGCGGGTGAGCAGTTCTTC.

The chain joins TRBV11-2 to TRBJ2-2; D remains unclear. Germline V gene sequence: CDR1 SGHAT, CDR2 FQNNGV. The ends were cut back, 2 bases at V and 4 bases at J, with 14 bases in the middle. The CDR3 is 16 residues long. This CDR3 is CASSLLSVRGTGELFF. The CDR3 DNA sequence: TGTGCCAGCAGCTTATTGTCAGTCCGAGGCACCGGGGAGCTGTTTTTT. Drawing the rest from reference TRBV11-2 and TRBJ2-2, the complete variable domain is EAGVAQSPRYKIIEKRQSVAFWCNPISGHATLYWYQQILGQGPKLLIQFQNNGVVDDSQLPKDRFSAERLKGVDSTLKIQPAKLEDSAVYLCASSLLSVRGTGELFFGEGSRLTVL.

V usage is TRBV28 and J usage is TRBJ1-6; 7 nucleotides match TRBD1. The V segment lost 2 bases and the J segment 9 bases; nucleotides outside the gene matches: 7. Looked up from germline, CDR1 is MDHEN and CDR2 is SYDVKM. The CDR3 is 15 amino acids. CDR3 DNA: TGTGCCAGCAGTTTACCTACAGGGGCGGGTTCACCCCTCCACTTT. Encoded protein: CASSLPTGAGSPLHF.

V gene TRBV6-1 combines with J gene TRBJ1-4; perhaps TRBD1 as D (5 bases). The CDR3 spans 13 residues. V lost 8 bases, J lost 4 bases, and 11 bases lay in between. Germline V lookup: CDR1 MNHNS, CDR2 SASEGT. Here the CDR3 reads CASGGGYNEKLFF. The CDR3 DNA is TGTGCCAGCGGGGGGGGTTATAATGAAAAACTGTTTTTT.

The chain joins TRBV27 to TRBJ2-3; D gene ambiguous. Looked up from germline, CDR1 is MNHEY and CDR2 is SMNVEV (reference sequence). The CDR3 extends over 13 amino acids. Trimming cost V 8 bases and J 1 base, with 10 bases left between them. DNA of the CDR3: TGTGCCAGCCGCCGAGGCGGCACAGATACGCAGTATTTT. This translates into CASRRGGTDTQYF.

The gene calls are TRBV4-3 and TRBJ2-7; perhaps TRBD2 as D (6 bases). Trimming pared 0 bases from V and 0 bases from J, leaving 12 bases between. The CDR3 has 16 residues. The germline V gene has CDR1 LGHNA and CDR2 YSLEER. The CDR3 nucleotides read TGCGCCAGCAGCCAAGATAGGGCGGGGAGCTCCTACGAGCAGTACTTC. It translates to CASSQDRAGSSYEQYF.

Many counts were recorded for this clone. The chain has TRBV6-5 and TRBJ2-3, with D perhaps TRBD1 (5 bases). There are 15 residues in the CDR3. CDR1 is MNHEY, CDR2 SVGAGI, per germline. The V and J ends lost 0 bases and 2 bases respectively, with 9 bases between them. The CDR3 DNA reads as TGTGCCAGCAGTTACTCCGACAGACACACAGATACGCAGTATTTT. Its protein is CASSYSDRHTDTQYF.

CDR3 nucleotide sequence: TGTGCCAGCAGCAATTGGGGGGGGCTGCCACCAGGTGAGTGTTCCTGGTGGCGAGAGACCCAGTACTTC. Protein product: CASSNWGGLPPGECSWWRETQYF. This rearrangement joins TRBV21-1 to TRBJ2-5; the table's TRBD2 call for D was not verified on the DNA. TRBV21-1 is a recognized pseudogene. The length of the CDR3 is 23 residues.

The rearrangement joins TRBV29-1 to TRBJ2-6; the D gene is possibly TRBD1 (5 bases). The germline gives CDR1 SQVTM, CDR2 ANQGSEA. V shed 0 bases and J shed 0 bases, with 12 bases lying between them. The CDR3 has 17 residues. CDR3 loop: CSVEDPGRRSGANVLTF. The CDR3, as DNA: TGCAGCGTTGAAGACCCAGGGCGCCGCTCTGGGGCCAACGTCCTGACTTTC.

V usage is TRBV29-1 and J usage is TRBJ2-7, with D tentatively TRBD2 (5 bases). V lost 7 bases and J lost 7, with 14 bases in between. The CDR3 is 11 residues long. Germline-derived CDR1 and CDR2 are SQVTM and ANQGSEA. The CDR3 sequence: CSASGDWEQYF. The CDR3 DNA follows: TGCAGCGCCTCCGGGGATTGGGAGCAGTACTTC.

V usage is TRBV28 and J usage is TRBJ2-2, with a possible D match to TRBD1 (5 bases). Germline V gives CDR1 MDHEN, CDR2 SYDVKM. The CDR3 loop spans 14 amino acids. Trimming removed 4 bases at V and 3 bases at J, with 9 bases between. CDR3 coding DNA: TGTGCCAGCAGTTCCCAGGGTGACACCGGGGAGCTGTTTTTT. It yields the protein CASSSQGDTGELFF.

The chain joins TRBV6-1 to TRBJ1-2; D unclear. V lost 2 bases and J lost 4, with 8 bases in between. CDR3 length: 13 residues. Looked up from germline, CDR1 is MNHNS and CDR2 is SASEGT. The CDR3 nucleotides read TGTGCCAGCAGTGAACGGGCTAGCTATGGCTACACCTTC. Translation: CASSERASYGYTF.

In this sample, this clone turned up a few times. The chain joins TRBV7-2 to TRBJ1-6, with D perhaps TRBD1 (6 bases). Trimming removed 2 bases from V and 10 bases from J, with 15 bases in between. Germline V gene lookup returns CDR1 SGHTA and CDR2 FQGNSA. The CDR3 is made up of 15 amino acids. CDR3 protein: CASSLRAGEGSPLHF. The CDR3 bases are TGTGCCAGCAGCTTAAGGGCAGGGGAGGGGTCACCCCTCCACTTT.

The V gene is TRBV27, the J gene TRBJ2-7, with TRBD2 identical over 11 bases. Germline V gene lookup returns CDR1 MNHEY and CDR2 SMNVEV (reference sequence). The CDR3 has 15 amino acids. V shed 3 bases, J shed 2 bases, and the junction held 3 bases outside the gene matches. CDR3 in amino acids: CASSFTSGSTYEQYF. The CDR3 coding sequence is TGTGCCAGCAGTTTTACTAGCGGGAGCACCTACGAGCAGTACTTC.

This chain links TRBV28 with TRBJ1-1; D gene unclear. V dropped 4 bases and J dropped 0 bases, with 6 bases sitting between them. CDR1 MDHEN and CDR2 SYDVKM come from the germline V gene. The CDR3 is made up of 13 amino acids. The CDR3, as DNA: TGTGCCAGCAGTTCATTATTGAACACTGAAGCTTTCTTT. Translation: CASSSLLNTEAFF.

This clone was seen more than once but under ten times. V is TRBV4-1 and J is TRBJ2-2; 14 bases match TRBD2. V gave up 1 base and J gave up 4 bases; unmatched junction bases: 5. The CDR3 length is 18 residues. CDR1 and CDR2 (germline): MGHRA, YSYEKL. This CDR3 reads CASSQGGLAGVGTGELFF. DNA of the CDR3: TGCGCCAGCAGCCAAGGGGGACTAGCGGGGGTAGGCACCGGGGAGCTGTTTTTT.

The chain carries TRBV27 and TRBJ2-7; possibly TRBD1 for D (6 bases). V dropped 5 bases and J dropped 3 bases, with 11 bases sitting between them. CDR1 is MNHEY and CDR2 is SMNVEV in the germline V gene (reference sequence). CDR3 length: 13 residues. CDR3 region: CASSLGQNYEQYF. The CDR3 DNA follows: TGTGCCAGCAGTCTCGGACAGAACTACGAGCAGTACTTC.

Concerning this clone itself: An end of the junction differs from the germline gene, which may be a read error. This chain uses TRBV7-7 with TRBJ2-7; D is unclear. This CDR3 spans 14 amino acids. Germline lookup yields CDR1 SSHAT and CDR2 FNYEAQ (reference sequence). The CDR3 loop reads CASSLGSGSYEQYF. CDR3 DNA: TGTGCTAGCAGCTTAGGTTCAGGCTCCTACGAGCAGTACTTC.

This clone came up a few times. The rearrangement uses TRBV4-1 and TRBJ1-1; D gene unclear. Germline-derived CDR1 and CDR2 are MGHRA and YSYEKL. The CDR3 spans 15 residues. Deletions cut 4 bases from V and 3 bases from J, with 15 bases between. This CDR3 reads CASSPPSNGDTEAFF. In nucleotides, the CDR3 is TGCGCCAGCAGCCCACCTTCGAACGGTGACACTGAAGCTTTCTTT.

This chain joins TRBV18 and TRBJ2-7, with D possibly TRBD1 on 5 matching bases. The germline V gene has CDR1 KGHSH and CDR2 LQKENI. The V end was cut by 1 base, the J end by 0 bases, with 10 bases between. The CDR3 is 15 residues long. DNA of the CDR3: TGTGCCAGCTCACCACTGGACACGAGCTCCTACGAGCAGTACTTC. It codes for CASSPLDTSSYEQYF.